This T cell receptor beta chain was captured by sequencing in a study of blood T cells in healthy people across ages. Points from the study as a whole: Whereas aged donors had fewer naive CD4+ cells, long-lived donors had more of them and higher diversity.

Germline-derived CDR1 and CDR2 are DFQATT and SNEGSKA (reference sequence). Trimming cost V 6 bases and J 4 bases; bases outside gene matches: 12. The CDR3 contains 15 residues. PCR was performed a second time for 7 to 11 cycles using a sample-barcoded 5' primer and a J-beta primer mix. A template-switch adaptor with 12 random nucleotides tagged each cDNA molecule. TCRdb redid the calling of the 5' RACE reads with MiXCR, one entry per CDR3 protein. The sample yields about 780,000 distinct CDR3 sequences, around 50% seen once. This clonotype has a count of ten or more. What it binds is unknown. The TCR originated in a man at least 80 years old in good health. The specimen sequenced was blood. This rearrangement joins TRBV20-1 to TRBJ2-7; 10 bases line up with TRBD2. CDR3 DNA sequence: TGCAGTGCCACGGATTTGACTAGCGGGTTGTACGAGCAGTACTTC. It specifies CSATDLTSGLYEQYF.